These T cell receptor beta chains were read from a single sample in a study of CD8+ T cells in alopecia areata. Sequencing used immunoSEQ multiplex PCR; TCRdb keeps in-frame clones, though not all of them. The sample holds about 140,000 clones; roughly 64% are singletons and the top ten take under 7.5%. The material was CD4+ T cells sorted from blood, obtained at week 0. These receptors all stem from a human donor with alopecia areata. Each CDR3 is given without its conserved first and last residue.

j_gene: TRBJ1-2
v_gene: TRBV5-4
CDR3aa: ASSGWGSLYGYT

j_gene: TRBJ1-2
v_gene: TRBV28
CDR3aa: ASSPDLRGQDYGYT

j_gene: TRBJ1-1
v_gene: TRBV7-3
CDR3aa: ASSLIGGTEAF

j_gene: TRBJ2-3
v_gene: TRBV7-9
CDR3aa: ASSLQGRSTDTQY

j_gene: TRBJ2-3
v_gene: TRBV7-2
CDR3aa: ASSQGLGSDTQY

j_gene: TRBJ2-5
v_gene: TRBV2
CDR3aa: ASSQGVGVQETQY

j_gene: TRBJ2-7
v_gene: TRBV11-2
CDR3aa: ASSSPQVGTRPKYEQY

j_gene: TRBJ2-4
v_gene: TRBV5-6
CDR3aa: ASSLKGAKNIQY

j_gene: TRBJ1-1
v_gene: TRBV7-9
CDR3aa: ASGQLVSAEAF

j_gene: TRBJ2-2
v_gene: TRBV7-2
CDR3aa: ASSAFRGPTGELF

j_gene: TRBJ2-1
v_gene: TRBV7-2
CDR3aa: ASSLAGSSYNEQF

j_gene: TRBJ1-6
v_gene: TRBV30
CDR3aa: AWRWERSPLH

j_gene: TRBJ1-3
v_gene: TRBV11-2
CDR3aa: ASSLVEGSGNTIY

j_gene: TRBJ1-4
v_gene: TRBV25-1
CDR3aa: ASGTEKLF

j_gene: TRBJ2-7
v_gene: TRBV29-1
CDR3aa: SVGGPYEQY

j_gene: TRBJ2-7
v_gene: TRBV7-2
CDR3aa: ASTTGRYEQY

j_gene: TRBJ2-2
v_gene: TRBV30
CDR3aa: AWSGGPPNTGELF

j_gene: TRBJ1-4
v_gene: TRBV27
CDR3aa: AICIRDF

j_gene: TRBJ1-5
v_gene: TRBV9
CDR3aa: ASSSSGTVNQPQH

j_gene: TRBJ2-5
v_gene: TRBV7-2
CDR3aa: ASSRGAGGAETQY

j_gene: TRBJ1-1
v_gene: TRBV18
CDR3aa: ASSPQESFGNTEAF

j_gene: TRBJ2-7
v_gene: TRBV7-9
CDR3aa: ASSLTGVYEQY

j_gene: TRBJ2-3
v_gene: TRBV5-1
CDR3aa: ASSPAGGSTDTQY

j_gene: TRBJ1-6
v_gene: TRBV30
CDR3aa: AWSFRDRHNSPLH

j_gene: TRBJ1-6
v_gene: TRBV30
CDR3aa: AWSDGFGGSPLH

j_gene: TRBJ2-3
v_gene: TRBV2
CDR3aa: ASAQDTQY

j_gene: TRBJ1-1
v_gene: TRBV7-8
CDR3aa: ASRSAGLPNTEAF

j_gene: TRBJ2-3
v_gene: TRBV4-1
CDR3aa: ASSQETIGAADTQY